This T cell receptor (beta chain) is from a study of spatial heterogeneity in lung cancer. Study-level information: Taken at a median of about 2 years after resection, follow-up PBMC samples underwent sequencing when available. There were, on average, more than eight raw-read appearances for each unique TCR and UMI combination.

CDR3 size: 12 residues. In germline, CDR1 is MNHEY, CDR2 SVGAGI. The ends lost 8 bases at V and 5 bases at J; junction bases unmatched: 4. As for time point: blood at routine non-recurrence follow-up after resection. Whole RNA came from tumor, nontumor lung or frozen PBMC and was sequenced without being sorted. A unique molecular identifier was attached to every TCR cDNA molecule. Via MiXCR, TCRdb re-called the 5' RACE reads, giving one row per CDR3 protein. Of about 16,000 distinct CDR3 sequences listed, 6.3% are singletons. This clonotype showed up many times. The rearrangement joins TRBV6-5 to TRBJ2-5, with 8 bases fitting TRBD1. This sequence was found in a male donor with early-stage non-small cell lung cancer. Sequenced material: PBMCs, taken at follow-up. The CDR3 region has the DNA TGTGCCAGCCACAGGGGGACGGAGACCCAGTACTTC. It specifies CASHRGTETQYF.